A selection of T cell receptor beta chains follows, all from one sample in a study of CD8 T cells in ankylosing spondylitis. One entry per CDR3 protein, called by TCRdb with MiXCR from the 5' RACE reads. Of around 890,000 distinct CDR3 sequences listed, about 10% are singletons. Sequences were obtained from blood, either unsorted or a sorted T cell fraction (not recorded which). These receptors came from a male donor with ankylosing spondylitis. The CDR3 runs from the conserved cysteine through the conserved F or W. D genes are given only for firm matches. Not every row has a clone size; where given, it reads once, few, many or a size class.

d_call: -; clone_size: -; j_call: TRBJ2-1; v_call: TRBV5-1; cdr3_aa: CASSFLPDSYNEQFF; cdr3_nt: TGCGCCAGCAGCTTCCTGCCGGACTCCTACAATGAGCAGTTCTTC
d_call: -; clone_size: -; j_call: TRBJ1-2; v_call: TRBV4-3; cdr3_aa: CASSPYTSSESFYGYTF; cdr3_nt: TGCGCCAGCAGCCCGTATACCTCAAGCGAGAGCTTCTATGGCTACACCTTC
d_call: -; clone_size: few; j_call: TRBJ1-1; v_call: TRBV7-9; cdr3_aa: CASSHRDSNTEAFF; cdr3_nt: TGTGCCAGCAGCCACAGGGACTCGAACACTGAAGCTTTCTTT
d_call: -; clone_size: few; j_call: TRBJ2-7; v_call: TRBV2; cdr3_aa: CASSEGRTSYEQYF; cdr3_nt: TGTGCCAGCAGTGAAGGGCGGACCTCCTACGAGCAGTACTTC
d_call: TRBD1; clone_size: few; j_call: TRBJ2-5; v_call: TRBV12-3/TRBV12-4; cdr3_aa: CASSQRDRTQETQYF; cdr3_nt: TGTGCCAGCAGTCAAAGGGACAGGACCCAAGAGACCCAGTACTTC
d_call: -; clone_size: -; j_call: TRBJ2-7; v_call: TRBV20-1; cdr3_aa: CSADLGTREEQYF; cdr3_nt: TGCAGTGCCGACTTGGGCACGCGGGAAGAGCAGTACTTC
d_call: -; clone_size: many; j_call: TRBJ1-6; v_call: TRBV12-3/TRBV12-4; cdr3_aa: CASSLETDSPLHF; cdr3_nt: TGTGCCAGCAGTTTAGAAACAGATTCACCCCTCCACTTT
d_call: -; clone_size: once; j_call: TRBJ2-2; v_call: TRBV7-2; cdr3_aa: CASSLAPANTGELFF; cdr3_nt: TGTGCCAGCAGCTTAGCTCCCGCGAACACCGGGGAGCTGTTTTTT
d_call: -; clone_size: many; j_call: TRBJ2-2; v_call: TRBV29-1; cdr3_aa: CSVRDTGELFF; cdr3_nt: TGCAGCGTTCGTGACACCGGGGAGCTGTTTTTT
d_call: -; clone_size: many; j_call: TRBJ2-7; v_call: TRBV20-1; cdr3_aa: CSARATSPGEQYF; cdr3_nt: TGCAGTGCTAGAGCCACCTCCCCGGGGGAGCAGTACTTC
d_call: -; clone_size: many; j_call: TRBJ2-7; v_call: TRBV6-2/TRBV6-3; cdr3_aa: CASSLRVPYEQYF; cdr3_nt: TGTGCCAGCAGTCTAAGGGTTCCTTACGAGCAGTACTTC
d_call: TRBD2; clone_size: -; j_call: TRBJ2-2; v_call: TRBV7-9; cdr3_aa: CASSPGRGHTGELFF; cdr3_nt: TGTGCCAGCAGCCCCGGGAGGGGACACACCGGGGAGCTGTTTTTT